These 9 T cell receptor beta chains were sequenced from one sample in a study of blood T cell repertoires in COVID-19. Measured with immunoSEQ multiplex PCR; TCRdb has only the in-frame clones, and not every one. The data show about 160,000 clones, roughly nine tenths seen once. Sequencing input: PBMCs or T cells enriched from blood (not recorded which). Source of these receptors: a woman in her forties or fifties who had recovered from COVID-19.

V and J are TRBV6-5 and TRBJ2-7; 8 nucleotides agree with TRBD1. CDR1 and CDR2 from the germline V gene are MNHEY and SVGAGI. V gave up 4 bases and J gave up 5 bases; unmatched junction bases: 10. This CDR3 region has 15 residues. The CDR3 nucleotides read TGTGCCAGCAGTTTTCGACCGACAGGGGCCAACGAGCAGTACTTC. Translated, it gives CASSFRPTGANEQYF.

This rearrangement joins TRBV5-1 to TRBJ1-1; D is perhaps TRBD1 (5 bases). The V gene lost 2 bases and the J gene lost 4 bases, with 12 bases spanning the gap. The CDR3 runs 14 residues. Germline loops: CDR1 SGHRS, CDR2 YFSETQ. CDR3 sequence reads: CASSFGTEGTEAFF. CDR3 nucleotides: TGCGCCAGCAGCTTCGGGACTGAGGGCACTGAAGCTTTCTTT.

The chain links TRBV6-2 or TRBV6-3 to TRBJ2-7; 8 bases line up with TRBD2. The CDR3 has 14 residues. Germline V gene sequence: CDR1 MNHEY, CDR2 SVGEGT. V dropped 4 bases and J dropped 1; count of bases not matched to a gene: 3. CDR3 protein: CASSLLAVSYEQYF. CDR3 nucleotide sequence: TGTGCCAGCAGTTTACTAGCGGTTTCCTACGAGCAGTACTTC.

V is TRBV5-4 and J is TRBJ2-5; D is possibly TRBD1 (5 bases). With 4 bases removed from V and 2 bases from J, the gap between germline ends came to 9 bases. The CDR3 consists of 13 residues. The germline V gene has CDR1 SGHNT and CDR2 YYREEE (reference sequence). The CDR3 reads CASSQGFQETQYF. CDR3 DNA sequence: TGTGCCAGCAGCCAGGGCTTTCAAGAGACCCAGTACTTC.

The V gene is TRBV6-5, the J gene TRBJ2-5, with a tentative D call TRBD1 (6 bases). The CDR3 runs to 15 residues. The V end lost 8 bases, the J end lost 3 bases, and 19 bases lay between the germline ends. CDR1 and CDR2 from the germline V gene are MNHEY and SVGAGI. CDR3 nucleotides: TGTGCCAGCTCTTCGGCCCCACGGACAGAAGAGACCCAGTACTTC. It translates to CASSSAPRTEETQYF.

The sample holds a few counts of this clone. V gene TRBV18 combines with J gene TRBJ2-3, with D unresolved. This CDR3 has 12 amino acids. Trimming shortened V by 3 bases and J by 2 bases, and 3 bases separated the two germline ends. The germline gives CDR1 KGHSH, CDR2 LQKENI. The CDR3 sequence: CASSPFTDTQYF. Written as DNA, the CDR3 is TGTGCCAGCTCACCCTTCACAGATACGCAGTATTTT.

V and J are TRBV5-1 and TRBJ2-1; TRBD2 might be the D (6 bases). CDR1 SGHRS and CDR2 YFSETQ come from the germline V gene. Deletions cut 5 bases from V and 0 bases from J, with 15 bases between. The CDR3 is 16 amino acids. The CDR3 reads CASRPQAGSSYNEQFF. DNA for the CDR3: TGCGCCAGCAGGCCACAAGCGGGCAGCTCCTACAATGAGCAGTTCTTC.

The rearrangement joins TRBV9 to TRBJ2-1; D gene uncertain. Germline V gives CDR1 SGDLS, CDR2 YYNGEE. This CDR3 contains 15 residues. Deletions cut 0 bases from V and 4 bases from J, with 11 bases between. The CDR3 bases are TGTGCCAGCAGCGTAGGAACTAAGGATTACAATGAGCAGTTCTTC. Its protein product is CASSVGTKDYNEQFF.

The chain joins TRBV18 to TRBJ1-1; 7 nucleotides line up with TRBD1. After removal of 5 bases from V and 1 base from J, the junction contained 4 bases not matched to a gene. The CDR3 sequence is 14 residues long. Germline lookup yields CDR1 KGHSH and CDR2 LQKENI. In DNA form, the CDR3 reads TGTGCCAGCTCATCGGGACAGTCGAACACTGAAGCTTTCTTT. Translated, it gives CASSSGQSNTEAFF.